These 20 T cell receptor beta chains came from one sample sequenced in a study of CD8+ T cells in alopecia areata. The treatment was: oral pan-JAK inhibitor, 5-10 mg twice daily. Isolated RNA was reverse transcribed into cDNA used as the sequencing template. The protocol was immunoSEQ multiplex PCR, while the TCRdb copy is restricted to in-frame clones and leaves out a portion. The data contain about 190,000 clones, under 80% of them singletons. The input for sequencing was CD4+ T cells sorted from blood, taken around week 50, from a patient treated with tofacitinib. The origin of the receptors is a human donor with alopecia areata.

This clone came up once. CDR3: CAWSRQTMNTEAFF. For the CDR3, the DNA is TGTGCCTGGAGCCGACAGACCATGAACACTGAAGCTTTCTTT. The chain joins TRBV30 to TRBJ1-1; tentatively, D is TRBD1 (5 bases). V lost 3 bases, J lost 0 bases, and 11 bases lay in between. Germline-derived CDR1 and CDR2 are GTSNPN and SVGIG (reference sequence). The CDR3 is 14 amino acids.

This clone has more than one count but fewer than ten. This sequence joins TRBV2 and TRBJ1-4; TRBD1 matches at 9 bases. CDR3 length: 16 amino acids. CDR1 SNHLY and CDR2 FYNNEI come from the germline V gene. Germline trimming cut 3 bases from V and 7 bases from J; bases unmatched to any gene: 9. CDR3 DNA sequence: TGTGCCAGCAGTGACCCCGGTGGGACAGGGCGTGAAAAACTGTTTTTT. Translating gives CASSDPGGTGREKLFF.

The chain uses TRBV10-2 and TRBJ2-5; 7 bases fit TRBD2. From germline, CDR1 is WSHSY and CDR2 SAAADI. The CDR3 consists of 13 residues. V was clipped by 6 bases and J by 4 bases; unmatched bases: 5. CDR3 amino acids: CASRLGGGETQYF. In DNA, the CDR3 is TGCGCCAGCAGGTTGGGCGGGGGAGAGACCCAGTACTTC.

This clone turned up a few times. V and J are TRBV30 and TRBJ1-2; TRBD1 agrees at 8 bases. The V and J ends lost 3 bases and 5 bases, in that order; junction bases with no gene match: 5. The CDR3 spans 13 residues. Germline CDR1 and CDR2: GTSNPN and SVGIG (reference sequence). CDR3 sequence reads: CAWSSDRDYGYTF. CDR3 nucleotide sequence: TGTGCCTGGAGCTCGGACAGGGATTATGGCTACACCTTC.

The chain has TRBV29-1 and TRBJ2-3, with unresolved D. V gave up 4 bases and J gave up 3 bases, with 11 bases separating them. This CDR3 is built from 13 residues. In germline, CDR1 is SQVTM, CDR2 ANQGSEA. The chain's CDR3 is CSVGPTETDTQYF. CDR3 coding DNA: TGCAGCGTTGGCCCCACGGAAACAGATACGCAGTATTTT.

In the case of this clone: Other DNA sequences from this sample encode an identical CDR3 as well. CDR3: CAWSVRNTGELFF. The CDR3 nucleotides are TGTGCCTGGAGTGTACGGAACACCGGGGAGCTGTTTTTT. The rearrangement uses TRBV30 and TRBJ2-2; D remains ambiguous. The germline V gene encodes CDR1 GTSNPN and CDR2 SVGIG (reference sequence). Trimming left V 0 bases short and J 1 base short, with 3 bases between. The CDR3 has 13 residues.

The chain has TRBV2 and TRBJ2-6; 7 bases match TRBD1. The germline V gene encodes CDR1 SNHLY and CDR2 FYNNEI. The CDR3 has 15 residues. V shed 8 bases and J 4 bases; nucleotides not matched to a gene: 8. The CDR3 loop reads CASPEGAQGANVLTF. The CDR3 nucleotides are TGTGCCAGCCCCGAGGGGGCGCAAGGGGCCAACGTCCTGACTTTC.

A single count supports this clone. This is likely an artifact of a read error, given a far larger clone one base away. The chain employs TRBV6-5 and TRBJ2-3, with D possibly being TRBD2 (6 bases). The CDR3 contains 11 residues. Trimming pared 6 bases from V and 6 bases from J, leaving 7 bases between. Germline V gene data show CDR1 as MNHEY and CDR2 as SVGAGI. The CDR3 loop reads CASSRGDTQYF. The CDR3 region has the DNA TGTGCCAGCAGCCGGGGGGATACGCAGTATTTT.

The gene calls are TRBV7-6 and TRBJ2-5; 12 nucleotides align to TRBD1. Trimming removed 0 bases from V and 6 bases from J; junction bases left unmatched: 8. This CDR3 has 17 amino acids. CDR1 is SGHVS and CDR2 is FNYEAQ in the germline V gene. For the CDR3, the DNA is TGTGCCAGCAGCTTAGCGCTCGGGACAGGGGGCGGGAAGACCCAGTACTTC. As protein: CASSLALGTGGGKTQYF. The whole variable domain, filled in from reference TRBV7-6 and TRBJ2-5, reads GAGVSQSPRYKVTKRGQDVALRCDPISGHVSLYWYRQALGQGPEFLTYFNYEAQQDKSGLPNDRFSAERPEGSISTLTIQRTEQRDSAMYRCASSLALGTGGGKTQYFGPGTRLLVL.

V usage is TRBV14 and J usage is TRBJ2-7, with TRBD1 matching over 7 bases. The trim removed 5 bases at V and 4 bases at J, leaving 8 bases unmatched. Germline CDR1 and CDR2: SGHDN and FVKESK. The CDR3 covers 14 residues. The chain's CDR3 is CASSSGTVRYEQYF. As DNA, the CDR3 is TGTGCCAGCAGCTCCGGGACAGTCAGGTACGAGCAGTACTTC.

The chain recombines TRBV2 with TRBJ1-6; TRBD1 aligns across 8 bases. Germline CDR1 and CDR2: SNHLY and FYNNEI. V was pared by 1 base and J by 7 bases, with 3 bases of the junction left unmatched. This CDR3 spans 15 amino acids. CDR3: CASSEDRGWNSPLHF. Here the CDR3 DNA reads TGTGCCAGCAGTGAAGACAGGGGGTGGAATTCACCCCTCCACTTT.

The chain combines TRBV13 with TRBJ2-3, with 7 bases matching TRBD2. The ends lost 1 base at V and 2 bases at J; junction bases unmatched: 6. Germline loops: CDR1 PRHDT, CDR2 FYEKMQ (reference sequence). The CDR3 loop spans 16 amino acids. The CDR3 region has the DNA TGTGCCAGCAGCTTAGCCGGCAGCGGGATCACAGATACGCAGTATTTT. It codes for CASSLAGSGITDTQYF. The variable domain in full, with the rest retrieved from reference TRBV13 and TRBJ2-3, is AAGVIQSPRHLIKEKRETATLKCYPIPRHDTVYWYQQGPGQDPQFLISFYEKMQSDKGSIPDRFSAQQFSDYHSELNMSSLELGDSALYFCASSLAGSGITDTQYFGPGTRLTVL.

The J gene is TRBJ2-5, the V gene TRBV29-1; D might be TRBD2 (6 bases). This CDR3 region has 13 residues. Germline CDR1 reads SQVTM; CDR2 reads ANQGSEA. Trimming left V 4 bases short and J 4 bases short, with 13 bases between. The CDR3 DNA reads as TGCAGCGTTGCTAGCGCAGTCGGAGAGACCCAGTACTTC. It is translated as CSVASAVGETQYF.

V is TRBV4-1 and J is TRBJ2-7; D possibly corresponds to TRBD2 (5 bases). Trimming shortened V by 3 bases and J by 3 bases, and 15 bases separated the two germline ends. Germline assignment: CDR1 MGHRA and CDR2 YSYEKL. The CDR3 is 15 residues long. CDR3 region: CASSQRAMEGYEQYF. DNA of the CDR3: TGCGCCAGCAGCCAGAGGGCAATGGAAGGCTACGAGCAGTACTTC.

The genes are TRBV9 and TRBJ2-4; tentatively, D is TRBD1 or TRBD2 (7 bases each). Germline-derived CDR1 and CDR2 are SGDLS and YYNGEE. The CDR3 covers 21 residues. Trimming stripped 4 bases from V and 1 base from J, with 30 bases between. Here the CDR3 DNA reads TGTGCCAGCAGCCCCCCTCACGTGGGGGGGCCAGGGGGTTTGGCCAAAAACATTCAGTACTTC. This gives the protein CASSPPHVGGPGGLAKNIQYF.

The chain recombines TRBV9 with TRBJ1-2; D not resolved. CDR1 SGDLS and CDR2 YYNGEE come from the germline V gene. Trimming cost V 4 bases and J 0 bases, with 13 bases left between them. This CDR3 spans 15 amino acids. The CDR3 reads CASSPFGGPNYGYTF. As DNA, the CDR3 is TGTGCCAGCAGCCCCTTCGGAGGGCCTAACTATGGCTACACCTTC. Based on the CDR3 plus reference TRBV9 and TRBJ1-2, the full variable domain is DSGVTQTPKHLITATGQRVTLRCSPRSGDLSVYWYQQSLDQGLQFLIQYYNGEERAKGNILERFSAQQFPDLHSELNLSSLELGDSALYFCASSPFGGPNYGYTFGSGTRLTVV.

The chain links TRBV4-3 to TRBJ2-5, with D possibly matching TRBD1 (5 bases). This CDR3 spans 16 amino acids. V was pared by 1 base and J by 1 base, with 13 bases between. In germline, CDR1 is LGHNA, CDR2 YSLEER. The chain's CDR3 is CASSQGRNRGQETQYF. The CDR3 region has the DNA TGCGCCAGCAGCCAAGGAAGAAATAGGGGCCAAGAGACCCAGTACTTC.

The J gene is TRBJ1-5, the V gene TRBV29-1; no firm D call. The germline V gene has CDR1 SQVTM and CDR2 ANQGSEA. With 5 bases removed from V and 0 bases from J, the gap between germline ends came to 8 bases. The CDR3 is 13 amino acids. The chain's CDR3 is CSVKGASNQPQHF. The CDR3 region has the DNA TGCAGCGTTAAGGGAGCTAGCAATCAGCCCCAGCATTTT.

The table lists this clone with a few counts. CDR3 region: CAISVTSTDTQYF. DNA of the CDR3: TGTGCCATCAGTGTAACAAGCACAGATACGCAGTATTTT. This chain uses TRBV10-3 with TRBJ2-3; D gene unclear. Looked up from germline, CDR1 is ENHRY and CDR2 is SYGVKD. The CDR3 totals 13 residues. Trimming left V 4 bases short and J 0 bases short, with 5 bases between.

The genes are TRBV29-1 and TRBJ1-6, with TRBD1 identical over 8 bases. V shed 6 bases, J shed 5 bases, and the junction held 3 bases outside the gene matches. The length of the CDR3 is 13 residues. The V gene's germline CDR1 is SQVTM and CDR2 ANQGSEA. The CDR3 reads CSVRGQDNSPLHF. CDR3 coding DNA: TGCAGCGTGAGGGGACAGGATAATTCACCCCTCCACTTT.